What follows describes a single T cell receptor beta chain. This CDR3 contains 16 residues. Germline CDR1 is SEHNR and CDR2 is FQNEAQ (reference sequence). This sample is drawn from a study of monozygotic twins with inflammatory bowel disease. TCRdb reprocessed the 5' RACE reads and keeps a single row for each CDR3 protein, giving no DNA. This listing includes roughly 150,000 distinct CDR3 sequences. The V call is TRBV7-9, the J call TRBJ1-5; TCRdb's D call of TRBD1 is untestable without DNA. Sequenced input: blood. The TCR comes from a human donor with ulcerative colitis or Crohn's disease, or a healthy co-twin of an affected twin (not recorded which). The CDR3 protein is CASSSSPWGSNQPQHF.